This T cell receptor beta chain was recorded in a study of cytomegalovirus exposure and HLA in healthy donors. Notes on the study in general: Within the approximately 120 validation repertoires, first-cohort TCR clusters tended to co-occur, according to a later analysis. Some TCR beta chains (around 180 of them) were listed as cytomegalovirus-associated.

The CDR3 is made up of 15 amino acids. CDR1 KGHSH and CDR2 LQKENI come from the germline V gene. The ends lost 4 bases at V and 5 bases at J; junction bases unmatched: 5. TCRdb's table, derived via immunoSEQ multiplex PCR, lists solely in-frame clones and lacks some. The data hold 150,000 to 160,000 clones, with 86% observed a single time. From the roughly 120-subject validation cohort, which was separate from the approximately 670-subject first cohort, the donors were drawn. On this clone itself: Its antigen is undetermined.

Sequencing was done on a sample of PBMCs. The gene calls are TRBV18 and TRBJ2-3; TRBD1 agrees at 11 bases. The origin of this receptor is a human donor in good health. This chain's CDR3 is CASSLDRGPGDTQYF. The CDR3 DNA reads TGTGCCAGCTCACTGGACAGGGGGCCCGGAGATACGCAGTATTTT.